This T cell receptor beta chain was recovered during a study of vaccination and CD4 T cells after COVID-19. Notes on this clonotype: Antigen: not known.

Treatment: approximately 9-day PBMC culture with coronavirus spike peptide pools or control peptides (ViraFEST assay). Under the ViraFEST approach, antigen-specific T cells were expanded with peptide pools and TCRs subsequently sequenced. Every well contained approximately 2 million PBMCs, which were grown with about 10 IU/ml IL-2 and 9 to 10 ug/ml peptide pools. Per germline, CDR1 MNHEY and CDR2 SVGAGI. Trimming pared 0 bases from V and 0 bases from J, leaving 18 bases between. The CDR3 spans 20 residues. Whole-study results and caveats: Relatively few convalescent patients were studied; early post-infection timepoints were not included.

Sequence data for DNA of cultured CD4+ T cells were generated by the Oncomine TCR Beta short-read assay. TCRdb itself ran the PCR reads through MiXCR, one entry per CDR3 protein. The sample includes about 14,000 distinct CDR3 sequences, roughly 31% of them seen just once. This receptor was taken from a human donor with COVID-19. The chain has TRBV6-5 and TRBJ1-6; TRBD1 is a possible D gene (5 bases). The material sequenced was cultured CD4+ T cells from blood. CDR3 DNA sequence: TGTGCCAGCAGTTACTCCGCCCATGGAGGGGCGAGCTCCTATAATTCACCCCTCCACTTT. This sequence encodes CASSYSAHGGASSYNSPLHF.